This TCR beta chain was captured by sequencing in a study of cytomegalovirus exposure and HLA in healthy donors. Across the study: The study placed over 65% of its 398 genotyped donors in the Caucasian-associated ancestry cluster.

The V gene's germline CDR1 is LGHNA and CDR2 YSLEER. This CDR3 has 15 residues. Deletions cut 2 bases from V and 2 bases from J, with 11 bases between. A multiplex PCR was run with 60 Vbeta primers and 13 Jbeta primers. Profiled with immunoSEQ multiplex PCR; TCRdb holds only in-frame clones, not every one. The data contain 100,000 to 150,000 clones, approximately 77% of them singletons. Details on this clone: Its antigen is undetermined.

The study's findings and limits: Specific recognition of CMV antigens was confirmed in vitro for a few chains (all CMV-associated). Altogether, some 170 TCR beta chains were recorded as cytomegalovirus-associated.

The specimen sequenced was PBMCs. This sequence originates from a middle-aged man in good health and CMV-seropositive. The V call is TRBV4-3, the J call TRBJ2-3; TRBD2 is a possible D gene (6 bases). CDR3 region: CASSQPAGDTDTQYF. The CDR3, as DNA: TGCGCCAGCAGCCAACCAGCGGGTGACACAGATACGCAGTATTTT.